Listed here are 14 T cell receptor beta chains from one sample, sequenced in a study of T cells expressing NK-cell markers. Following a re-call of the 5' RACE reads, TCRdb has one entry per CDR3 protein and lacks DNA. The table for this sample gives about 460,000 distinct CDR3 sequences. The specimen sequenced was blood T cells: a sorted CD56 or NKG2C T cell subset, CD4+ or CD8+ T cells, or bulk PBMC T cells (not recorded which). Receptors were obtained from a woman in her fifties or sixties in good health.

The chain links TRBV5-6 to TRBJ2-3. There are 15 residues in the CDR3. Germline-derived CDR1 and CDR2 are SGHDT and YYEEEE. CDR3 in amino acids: CASSLGTAPTDTQYF.

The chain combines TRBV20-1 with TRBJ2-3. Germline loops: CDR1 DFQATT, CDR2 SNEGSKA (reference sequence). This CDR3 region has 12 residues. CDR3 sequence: CSAKDVTDTQYF.

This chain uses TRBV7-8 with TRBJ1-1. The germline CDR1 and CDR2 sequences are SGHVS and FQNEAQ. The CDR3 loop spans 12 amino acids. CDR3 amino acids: CASSLVGETAFF.

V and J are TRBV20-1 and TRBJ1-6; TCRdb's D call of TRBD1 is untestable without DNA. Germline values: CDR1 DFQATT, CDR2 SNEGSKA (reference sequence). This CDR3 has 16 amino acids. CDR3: CSARSGRVTYNSPLHF.

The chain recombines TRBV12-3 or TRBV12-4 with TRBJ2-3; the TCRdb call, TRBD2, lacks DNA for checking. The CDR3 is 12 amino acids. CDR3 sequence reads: CASTAGVDTQYF.

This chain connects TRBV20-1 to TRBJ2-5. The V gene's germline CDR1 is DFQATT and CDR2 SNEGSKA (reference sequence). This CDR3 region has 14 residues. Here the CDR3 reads CSARPRRIQETQYF.

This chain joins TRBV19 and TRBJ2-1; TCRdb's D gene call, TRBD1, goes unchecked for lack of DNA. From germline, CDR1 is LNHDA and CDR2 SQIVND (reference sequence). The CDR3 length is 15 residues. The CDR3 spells CASSTAGTGAYEQFF.

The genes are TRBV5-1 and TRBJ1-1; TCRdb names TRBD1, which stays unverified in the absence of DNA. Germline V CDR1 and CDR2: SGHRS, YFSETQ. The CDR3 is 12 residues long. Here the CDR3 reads CASRKGDTEAFF.

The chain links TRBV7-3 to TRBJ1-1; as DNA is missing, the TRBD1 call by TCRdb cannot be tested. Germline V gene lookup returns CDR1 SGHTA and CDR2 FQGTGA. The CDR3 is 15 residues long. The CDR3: CASSPNRGFRSEAFF. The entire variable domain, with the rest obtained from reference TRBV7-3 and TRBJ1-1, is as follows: GAGVSQTPSNKVTEKGKYVELRCDPISGHTALYWYRQSLGQGPEFLIYFQGTGAADDSGLPNDRFFAVRPEGSVSTLKIQRTERGDSAVYLCASSPNRGFRSEAFFGQGTRLTVV.

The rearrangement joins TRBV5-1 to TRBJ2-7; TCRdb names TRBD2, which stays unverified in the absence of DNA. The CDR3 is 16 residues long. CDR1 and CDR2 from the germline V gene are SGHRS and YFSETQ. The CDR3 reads CASSLGLELRSYEQYF.

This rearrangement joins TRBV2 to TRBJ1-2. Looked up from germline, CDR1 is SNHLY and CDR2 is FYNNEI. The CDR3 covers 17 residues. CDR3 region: CASSERGVGLSDYGYTF.

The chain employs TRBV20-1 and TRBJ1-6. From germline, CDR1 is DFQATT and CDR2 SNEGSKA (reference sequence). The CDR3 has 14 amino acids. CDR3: CSARDSGAGSPLHF.

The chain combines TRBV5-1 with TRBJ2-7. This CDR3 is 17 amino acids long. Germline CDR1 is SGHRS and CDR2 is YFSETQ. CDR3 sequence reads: CASSLESIIPGAIEQYF.

CDR3: CASSIAGGPPFF. The chain uses TRBV12-3 or TRBV12-4 and TRBJ2-1; checking the TCRdb D call of TRBD2 is not possible without DNA. There are 12 residues in the CDR3.